These T cell receptor beta chains were read from a single sample in a study of CD8 T cells in ankylosing spondylitis. TCRdb analysed the 5' RACE reads with MiXCR anew, one entry per CDR3 protein. The sample yields approximately 540,000 distinct CDR3 sequences, roughly 12% seen once. The material sequenced was blood, either unsorted or a sorted T cell fraction (not recorded which). These receptors came from a male donor with ankylosing spondylitis. Each CDR3 is given without its conserved first and last residue. D genes are given only for firm matches.

j_call v_call d_call cdr3_aa
TRBJ2-3 TRBV5-1 NA ASGPRGDPPDTQY
TRBJ1-6 TRBV4-2 NA ASSQDWRSDSPLH
TRBJ2-1 TRBV9 TRBD2 ASSSTSGSFNEQF
TRBJ1-6 TRBV7-2 TRBD1 ASSQNRGRVPLH
TRBJ2-2 TRBV13 TRBD2 ASSTRTSANTGELF
TRBJ2-3 TRBV20-1 TRBD2 SADGTSGRRGTDTQY
TRBJ2-2 TRBV7-2 NA ASSSQPGLNTGELF
TRBJ1-5 TRBV3-1 NA ASSQTGDSNQPQH
TRBJ1-2 TRBV7-9 TRBD1 ASSPQGAANYGYT
TRBJ2-1 TRBV29-1 TRBD2 SVESGGDEQF
TRBJ1-1 TRBV12-3/TRBV12-4 TRBD1 ASRGTGAENTEAF
TRBJ1-4 TRBV20-1 NA SARDLGTEKLF
TRBJ2-1 TRBV29-1 TRBD2 SGWGTSGKREQF
TRBJ1-5 TRBV27 NA ASSTQDGAQPQH
TRBJ1-2 TRBV30 NA AWSPLSGTDGYT
TRBJ1-2 TRBV3-1 NA ASSPGHTGFGYT